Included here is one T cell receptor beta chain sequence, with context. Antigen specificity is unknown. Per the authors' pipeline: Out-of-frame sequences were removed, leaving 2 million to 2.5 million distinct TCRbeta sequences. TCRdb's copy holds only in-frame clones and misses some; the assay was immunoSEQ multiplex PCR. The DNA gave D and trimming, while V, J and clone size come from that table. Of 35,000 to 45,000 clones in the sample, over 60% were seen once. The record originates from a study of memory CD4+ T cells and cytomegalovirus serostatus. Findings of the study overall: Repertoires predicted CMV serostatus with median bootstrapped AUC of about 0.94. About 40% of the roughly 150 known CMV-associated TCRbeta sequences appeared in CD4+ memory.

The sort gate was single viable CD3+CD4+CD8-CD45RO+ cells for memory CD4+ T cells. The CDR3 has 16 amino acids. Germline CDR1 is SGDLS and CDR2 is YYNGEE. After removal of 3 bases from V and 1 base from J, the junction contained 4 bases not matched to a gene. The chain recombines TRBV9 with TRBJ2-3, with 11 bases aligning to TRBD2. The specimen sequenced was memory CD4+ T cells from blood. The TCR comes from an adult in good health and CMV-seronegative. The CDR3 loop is CASSAVAGGGTDTQYF. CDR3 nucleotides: TGTGCCAGCAGCGCCGTAGCGGGAGGGGGCACAGATACGCAGTATTTT.